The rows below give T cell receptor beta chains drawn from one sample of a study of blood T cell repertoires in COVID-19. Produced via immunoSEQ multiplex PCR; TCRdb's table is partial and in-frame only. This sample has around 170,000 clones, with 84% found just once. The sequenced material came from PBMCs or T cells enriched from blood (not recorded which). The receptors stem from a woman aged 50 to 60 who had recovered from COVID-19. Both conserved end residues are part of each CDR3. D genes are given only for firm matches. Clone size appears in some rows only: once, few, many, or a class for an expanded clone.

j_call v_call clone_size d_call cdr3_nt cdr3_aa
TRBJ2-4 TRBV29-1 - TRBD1 TGCAGCGTTGTACCACAGGGGGCCACACAGGGGGCCAAAAACATTCAGTACTTC CSVVPQGATQGAKNIQYF
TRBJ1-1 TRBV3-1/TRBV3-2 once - TGTGCCAGCAGCCCTGGGTTTAACACAGGTTTCTTT CASSPGFNTGFF
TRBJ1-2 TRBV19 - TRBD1 TGTGCCAGTAGTCGGGGCTCCGGGACAGCAATCAACTATGGCTACACCTTC CASSRGSGTAINYGYTF
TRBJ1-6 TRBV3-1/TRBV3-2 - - TGTGCCAGCAGCCAAGCAACAGGGCCCTCACCCCTCCACTTT CASSQATGPSPLHF
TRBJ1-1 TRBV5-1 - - TGCGCCAGCAGCTTAATACGCCTCGGGGTACGGACTGAAGCTTTCTTT CASSLIRLGVRTEAFF
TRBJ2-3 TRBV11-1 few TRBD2 TGTGCCAGCAGCCCTAAACTAGCGGGGACGCAGTATTTT CASSPKLAGTQYF
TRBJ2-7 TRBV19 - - TGTGCCAGTAGTATAGCGGGAGACTCCTACGAGCAGTACTTC CASSIAGDSYEQYF
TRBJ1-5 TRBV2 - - TGTGCCAGCAGTGGGGGGGGATACAATCAGCCCCAGCATTTT CASSGGGYNQPQHF
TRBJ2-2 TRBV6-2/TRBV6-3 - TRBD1 TGTGCCAGCAGCCGAGTCGGACAGGGGAAGAGCGGGGAGCTGTTTTTT CASSRVGQGKSGELFF
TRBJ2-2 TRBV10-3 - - TGTGCCATCAGGGGGCGGGAGAACACCGGGGAGCTGTTTTTT CAIRGRENTGELFF
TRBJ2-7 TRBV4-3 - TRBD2 TGCGCCAGCAGCCGGACTAGCGGGGGTTCCTACGAGCAGTACTTC CASSRTSGGSYEQYF
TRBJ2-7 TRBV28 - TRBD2 TGTGCCAGCAGTTTATTCGCGGGAGGGCGCGAGCAGTACTTC CASSLFAGGREQYF
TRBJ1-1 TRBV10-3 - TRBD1 TGTGCCATCAAACGACAGGGGGTGAACACTGAAGCTTTCTTT CAIKRQGVNTEAFF
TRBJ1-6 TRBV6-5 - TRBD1 TGTGCCAGCAGACTCGGACAGGGAGGGGATTCACCCCTCCACTTT CASRLGQGGDSPLHF
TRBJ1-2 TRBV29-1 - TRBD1 TGCAGCGTTGGGACAGGTTTTGGCTACACCTTC CSVGTGFGYTF
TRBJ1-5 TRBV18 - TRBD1 TGTGCCAGCTCACCGAACAGGGGCGGATATGCCCAGCATTTT CASSPNRGGYAQHF
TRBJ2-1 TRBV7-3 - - TGTGCCAGCAGCTTGGGTAGCCCTCCCTACAATGAGCAGTTCTTC CASSLGSPPYNEQFF
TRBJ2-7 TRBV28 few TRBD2 TGTGCCAGCAGTTTAGCCAGGGGCAGCCTAGCGGGACACTCTTACGCCTACGAGCAGTACTTC CASSLARGSLAGHSYAYEQYF
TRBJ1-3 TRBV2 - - TGTGCCAGCAGGGCCGGGATTCGAGTAGACACCATATATTTT CASRAGIRVDTIYF
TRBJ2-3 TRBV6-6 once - TGTGCCAGCAGGGAAGACAGTACAGATACGCAGTATTTT CASREDSTDTQYF
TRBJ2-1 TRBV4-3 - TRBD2 TGCGCCAGCAGCCAAGATACTAGCGGGAGGGCCTCCTACAATGAGCAGTTCTTC CASSQDTSGRASYNEQFF
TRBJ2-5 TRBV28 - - - CASSFWGQGNGETRYF
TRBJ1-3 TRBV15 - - TGTGCCACCAGCACACGACATCAGGGACTACCTGGAAACACCATATATTTT CATSTRHQGLPGNTIYF
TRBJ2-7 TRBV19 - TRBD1 TGTGCCAGTACCCCGACAGGGGGATCCTACGAGCAGTACTTC CASTPTGGSYEQYF
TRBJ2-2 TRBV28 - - TGTGCCAGCAGTTCGGGAGCCTTAACGACCGGGGAGCTGTTTTTT CASSSGALTTGELFF
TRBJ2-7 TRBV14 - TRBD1 TGTGCCAGCAGCCAAGGGGCGTCAGGGGGCGAGGAACGGTACTTC CASSQGASGGEERYF
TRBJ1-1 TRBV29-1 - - TGCAGCGGCGCACAGGGGAACACTGAAGCTTTCTTT CSGAQGNTEAFF
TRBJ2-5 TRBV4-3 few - TGCGCCAGCAGCCAAGTTGTAAGCGGGACCCAGTACTTC CASSQVVSGTQYF
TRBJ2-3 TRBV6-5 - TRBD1 TGTGCCAGCAGTTTGACAGGGGGCACTGCAGATACGCAGTATTTT CASSLTGGTADTQYF
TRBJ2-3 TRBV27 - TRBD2 TGTGCCAGCAGTTCCTCTACGGGACTAGTAGAGTATTTT CASSSSTGLVEYF